Presented here are 10 T cell receptor beta chains from one specimen sequenced in a study of blood T cell repertoires in COVID-19. Sequencing used immunoSEQ multiplex PCR; TCRdb keeps in-frame clones, though not all of them. The repertoire holds about 61,000 clones, with more than 60% as singletons. The sample was peripheral blood. The receptors were sampled from a woman aged 70-85 years with acute or convalescent COVID-19.

This clone was observed a few times. The rearrangement links TRBV5-4 to TRBJ1-2, with D unclear. CDR1 is SGHNT and CDR2 is YYREEE in the germline V gene (reference sequence). The CDR3 loop spans 13 amino acids. Trimming took 0 bases from V and 6 from J, leaving 9 bases between them. CDR3 nucleotide sequence: TGTGCCAGCAGCTTGGTACCCGGGGATGGCTACACCTTC. It is translated as CASSLVPGDGYTF.

This chain links TRBV14 with TRBJ2-5, with 7 bases matching TRBD2. Looked up from germline, CDR1 is SGHDN and CDR2 is FVKESK. The CDR3 runs 15 residues. The ends lost 4 bases at V and 5 bases at J; junction bases unmatched: 10. CDR3 amino acids: CASSRRTSYSETQYF. Written as DNA, the CDR3 is TGTGCCAGCAGCCGGAGGACTAGTTATTCTGAGACCCAGTACTTC.

The V and J genes are TRBV30 and TRBJ1-5; TRBD1 is a possible D gene (6 bases). Trimming pared 0 bases from V and 7 bases from J, leaving 13 bases between. CDR3 length: 14 amino acids. Germline V lookup: CDR1 GTSNPN, CDR2 SVGIG (reference sequence). The CDR3 DNA sequence: TGTGCCTGGAGTGTACAGGGAAGGGACCAGCCCCAGCATTTT. This codes for CAWSVQGRDQPQHF.

This clone appeared a single time. The chain is built from TRBV7-2 and TRBJ1-6; 11 positions agree with TRBD1. V lost 3 bases, J lost 13 bases, and 8 bases stayed unmatched. CDR3 size: 15 residues. CDR1 SGHTA and CDR2 FQGNSA come from the germline V gene. CDR3 loop: CASSLGTGGFMPLHF. The CDR3 nucleotides read TGTGCCAGCAGCTTGGGGACAGGGGGTTTCATGCCCCTCCACTTT.

The rearrangement uses TRBV9 and TRBJ1-6, with 8 bases lining up with TRBD1. The CDR3 runs to 15 residues. With 3 bases clipped from V and 7 bases from J, the junction kept 6 bases outside the gene matches. Germline V lookup: CDR1 SGDLS, CDR2 YYNGEE. In DNA, the CDR3 is TGTGCCAGCAGCGCCACAGGGGGGAGGAATTCACCCCTCCACTTT. This translates into CASSATGGRNSPLHF.

V is TRBV7-8 and J is TRBJ1-1; no firm D call. There are 18 residues in the CDR3. Trimming took 5 bases from V and 1 from J, leaving 23 bases between them. From germline, CDR1 is SGHVS and CDR2 FQNEAQ. The CDR3 DNA reads as TGTGCCAGCAGCCCTAGGCCTGGCGGTACTCCTCGGAACACTGAAGCTTTCTTT. The encoded protein is CASSPRPGGTPRNTEAFF.

This chain uses TRBV3-1 (or the pseudogene TRBV3-2) with TRBJ2-1; D perhaps matches TRBD2 (7 bases). The CDR3 is made up of 17 amino acids. Trimming pared 0 bases from V and 6 bases from J, leaving 18 bases between. The V gene's germline CDR1 is LGHDT and CDR2 YNNKEL (reference sequence). The CDR3 DNA follows: TGTGCCAGCAGCCAAGATCCAAGGGGGGGGATACGCAATGAGCAGTTCTTC. Amino acid sequence: CASSQDPRGGIRNEQFF.

The V call is TRBV7-9, the J call TRBJ2-7, with TRBD1 matching 9 bases. CDR3 size: 12 residues. Germline CDR1 reads SEHNR; CDR2 reads FQNEAQ (reference sequence). Trimming at V came to 6 bases and at J to 7 bases, leaving 4 bases not matched to a gene. CDR3 protein: CASRGQGREQYF. The CDR3 DNA sequence: TGTGCCAGCAGGGGACAGGGACGAGAGCAGTACTTC.

J is TRBJ1-2 and V is TRBV18; possible D gene TRBD1, 5 bases. CDR3 length: 14 residues. Germline V gene sequence: CDR1 KGHSH, CDR2 LQKENI. V was cut by 2 bases and J by 8 bases, with 15 bases left in between. This CDR3 is CASSPDSGIRGYTF. The CDR3 DNA follows: TGTGCCAGCTCACCAGATTCAGGGATTCGGGGCTACACCTTC. Combining the CDR3 with reference TRBV18 and TRBJ1-2 gives the whole variable domain NAGVMQNPRHLVRRRGQEARLRCSPMKGHSHVYWYRQLPEEGLKFMVYLQKENIIDESGMPKERFSAEFPKEGPSILRIQQVVRGDSAAYFCASSPDSGIRGYTFGSGTRLTVV.

The chain carries TRBV7-8 and TRBJ2-5; D is perhaps TRBD1 (5 bases). With 2 bases removed from V and 12 bases from J, the gap between germline ends came to 16 bases. CDR3 size: 13 residues. CDR1 and CDR2 (germline): SGHVS, FQNEAQ. CDR3 loop: CASSLYEAPDKYF. The CDR3 nucleotides are TGTGCCAGCAGCTTATACGAGGCACCGGACAAGTACTTC. The variable domain in full, completed from reference TRBV7-8 and TRBJ2-5, reads GAGVSQSPRYKVAKRGQDVALRCDPISGHVSLFWYQQALGQGPEFLTYFQNEAQLDKSGLPSDRFFAERPEGSVSTLKIQRTQQEDSAVYLCASSLYEAPDKYFGPGTRLLVL.